This T cell receptor beta chain was sequenced during a study of blood T cell repertoires in COVID-19. Study details: The cDNA or gDNA used as material had been derived from T cells, B-cell-depleted T cells, or PBMCs.

Authors' analysis steps: Amplification from reference gene primers served as the basis for estimated nucleated cell counts. Using immunoSEQ multiplex PCR, the repertoire was profiled, and TCRdb retains in-frame clones only, with some absent. That table furnishes V, J and clone size, whereas the DNA furnished D and trimming. The top ten clones hold around 2% of a sample with 120,000 or so clones, about 70% of them seen once. Germline V gene lookup returns CDR1 SNHLY and CDR2 FYNNEI. The CDR3 length is 17 residues. Trimming cost V 6 bases and J 2 bases; bases outside gene matches: 14. The J gene is TRBJ2-3, the V gene TRBV2, with 7 bases identical to TRBD2. Sequencing was carried out using peripheral blood. This receptor was taken from a woman aged 70-85 years with acute or convalescent COVID-19. CDR3: CASRDYTSEYYTDTQYF. Written as DNA, the CDR3 is TGTGCCAGCAGGGACTACACTAGCGAGTACTACACAGATACGCAGTATTTT.